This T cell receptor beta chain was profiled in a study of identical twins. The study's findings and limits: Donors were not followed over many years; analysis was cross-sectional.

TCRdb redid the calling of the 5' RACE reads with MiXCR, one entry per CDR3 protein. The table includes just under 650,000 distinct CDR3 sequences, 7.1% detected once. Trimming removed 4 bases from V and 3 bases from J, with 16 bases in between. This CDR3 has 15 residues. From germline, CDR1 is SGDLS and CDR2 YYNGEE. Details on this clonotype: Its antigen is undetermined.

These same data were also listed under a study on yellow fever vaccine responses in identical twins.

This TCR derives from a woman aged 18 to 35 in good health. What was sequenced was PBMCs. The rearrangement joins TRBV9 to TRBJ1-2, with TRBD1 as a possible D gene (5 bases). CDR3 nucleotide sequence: TGTGCCAGCAGCTCGCGGGGGGTGGCGGACTATGGCTACACCTTC. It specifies CASSSRGVADYGYTF.